Listed here are 7 T cell receptor beta chains from one sample, sequenced in a study of blood T cell repertoires in COVID-19. Assay used: immunoSEQ multiplex PCR; TCRdb lists only in-frame clones, some missing. In the table there are a few hundred thousand clones, roughly nine tenths of which are singletons. The specimen was peripheral blood. Receptor source: a middle-aged man with active or convalescent COVID-19.

The chain recombines TRBV7-2 with TRBJ2-1, with D possibly being TRBD1 (6 bases). Trimming left V 3 bases short and J 7 bases short, with 10 bases between. This CDR3 has 13 amino acids. CDR1 is SGHTA, CDR2 FQGNSA, per germline. CDR3 DNA: TGTGCCAGCAGCTTCGACAGGAAGAATGAGCAGTTCTTC. It translates to CASSFDRKNEQFF.

V gene TRBV28 combines with J gene TRBJ2-1; 8 bases are shared with TRBD1. Germline lookup yields CDR1 MDHEN and CDR2 SYDVKM. With 5 bases clipped from V and 9 bases from J, the junction kept 18 bases outside the gene matches. The CDR3 is 17 residues long. In DNA form, the CDR3 reads TGTGCCAGCAGTCCCCGGGGGTGGACAGGGTTCGGTGTTGAGCAGTTCTTC. It translates to CASSPRGWTGFGVEQFF.

V and J are TRBV5-1 and TRBJ2-7; tentatively, D is TRBD1 (6 bases). CDR1 is SGHRS, CDR2 YFSETQ, per germline. The CDR3 extends over 12 amino acids. V dropped 4 bases and J dropped 4 bases, with 9 bases sitting between them. The CDR3 here is CASSQQGYEQYF. CDR3 sequence (DNA): TGCGCCAGCAGCCAGCAGGGGTACGAGCAGTACTTC.

This chain joins TRBV9 and TRBJ1-1; TRBD1 is a possible D gene (6 bases). V lost 0 bases and J lost 1, with 10 bases in between. The germline gives CDR1 SGDLS, CDR2 YYNGEE. This CDR3 region has 15 residues. The CDR3 loop reads CASSVDGGPNTEAFF. Here the CDR3 DNA reads TGTGCCAGCAGCGTAGATGGGGGCCCGAACACTGAAGCTTTCTTT.

The chain combines TRBV6-1 with TRBJ2-7, with D uncertain. CDR1 is MNHNS, CDR2 SASEGT, per germline. The CDR3 covers 17 residues. V was cut by 4 bases and J by 0 bases, with 19 bases left in between. The CDR3 loop is CASSGTVHASISYEQYF. DNA of the CDR3: TGTGCCAGCAGTGGAACAGTCCACGCTTCTATCTCCTACGAGCAGTACTTC.

The CDR3 reads CASSLSGKHTGELFF. The DNA for the CDR3 is TGTGCCAGCAGCTTAAGCGGGAAGCACACCGGGGAGCTGTTTTTT. The V call is TRBV13, the J call TRBJ2-2, with 7 nucleotides matching TRBD2. Germline CDR1 is PRHDT and CDR2 is FYEKMQ (reference sequence). This CDR3 region has 15 residues. With 2 bases clipped from V and 3 bases from J, the junction kept 3 bases outside the gene matches.

The V gene is TRBV19, the J gene TRBJ1-4; 7 nucleotides match TRBD1. The CDR3 totals 15 residues. The ends lost 5 bases at V and 8 bases at J; junction bases unmatched: 11. Germline V gene data show CDR1 as LNHDA and CDR2 as SQIVND (reference sequence). CDR3 in amino acids: CASSSLGGASEKLFF. The CDR3 coding sequence is TGTGCCAGTAGTTCTCTAGGGGGCGCGAGCGAAAAACTGTTTTTT.